Presented here are 21 T cell receptor beta chains from one specimen sequenced in a study of cytomegalovirus exposure and HLA in healthy donors. A multiplex PCR was run with 60 Vbeta primers and 13 Jbeta primers. Profiled with immunoSEQ multiplex PCR; TCRdb holds only in-frame clones, not every one. The sample holds approximately 140,000 clones, roughly 79% seen once. The sample consisted of PBMCs. Receptors were obtained from a woman aged 40 to 49 in good health and CMV-seronegative.

The chain combines TRBV5-4 with TRBJ1-2, with a tentative D call TRBD1 (5 bases). CDR1 and CDR2 from the germline V gene are SGHNT and YYREEE (reference sequence). The CDR3 is made up of 13 amino acids. With 4 bases removed from V and 2 bases from J, the gap between germline ends came to 9 bases. The DNA for the CDR3 is TGTGCCAGCAGCCCGGACACAAACTATGGCTACACCTTC. Its translation: CASSPDTNYGYTF.

The chain links TRBV28 to TRBJ2-7, with a tentative D call TRBD1 (5 bases). The CDR3 has 15 amino acids. Deletions cut 2 bases from V and 1 base from J, with 12 bases between. Germline CDR1 is MDHEN and CDR2 is SYDVKM. The CDR3 DNA follows: TGTGCCAGCAGTTTAAGGGGAACCCTTTCCTACGAGCAGTACTTC. Its protein is CASSLRGTLSYEQYF. The variable domain in full, with the rest retrieved from reference TRBV28 and TRBJ2-7, is DVKVTQSSRYLVKRTGEKVFLECVQDMDHENMFWYRQDPGLGLRLIYFSYDVKMKEKGDIPEGYSVSREKKERFSLILESASTNQTSMYLCASSLRGTLSYEQYFGPGTRLTVT.

On this clone: Other DNA sequences of this sample code for an identical CDR3. This chain links TRBV28 with TRBJ1-2; the D is unclear. Germline loops: CDR1 MDHEN, CDR2 SYDVKM. The CDR3 contains 11 residues. Trimming stripped 5 bases from V and 5 bases from J, with 6 bases between. The CDR3 sequence: CASSALYGYTF. The CDR3 bases are TGTGCCAGCAGTGCACTATATGGCTACACCTTC.

The rearrangement uses TRBV10-2 and TRBJ2-2, with D perhaps TRBD1 (6 bases). V was cut by 6 bases and J by 2 bases, with 16 bases left in between. This CDR3 region has 16 residues. Germline V gene lookup returns CDR1 WSHSY and CDR2 SAAADI. The CDR3 protein is CASRSTGKINTGELFF. The CDR3, as DNA: TGCGCCAGCAGATCAACAGGGAAAATTAACACCGGGGAGCTGTTTTTT.

The chain has TRBV7-9 and TRBJ2-3; perhaps TRBD1 as D (6 bases). V dropped 5 bases and J dropped 7 bases, with 22 bases sitting between them. The CDR3 length is 16 residues. CDR1 is SEHNR, CDR2 FQNEAQ, per germline (reference sequence). This chain's CDR3 is CASSPRGGGLANTQYF. CDR3 sequence (DNA): TGTGCCAGCAGCCCTAGGGGTGGGGGCCTCGCTAATACGCAGTATTTT.

The chain couples TRBV5-1 to TRBJ2-5; 10 bases align to TRBD1. J lost 5 bases, V lost 1 base, and 11 bases had no gene match. The germline V gene encodes CDR1 SGHRS and CDR2 YFSETQ. The CDR3 sequence is 17 residues long. CDR3 bases: TGCGCCAGCAGCTTGACCACCGGGACAGGGGTTGGGGAGACCCAGTACTTC. The encoded protein is CASSLTTGTGVGETQYF.

J is TRBJ2-1 and V is TRBV4-3, with 14 bases lining up with TRBD2. This CDR3 spans 18 amino acids. CDR1 is LGHNA and CDR2 is YSLEER in the germline V gene. Trimming cost V 1 base and J 8 bases; bases outside gene matches: 10. The CDR3 sequence: CASSQAQGLAGAGDEQFF. CDR3 DNA sequence: TGCGCCAGCAGCCAAGCCCAGGGACTAGCGGGAGCCGGGGATGAGCAGTTCTTC.

This chain uses TRBV15 with TRBJ2-1; 8 bases match TRBD2. The CDR3 is 16 residues long. The germline CDR1 and CDR2 sequences are LNHNV and YYDKDF (reference sequence). The trim removed 0 bases at V and 8 bases at J, leaving 9 bases unmatched. This chain's CDR3 is CATSRDYGGRRDEQFF. The CDR3 DNA reads TGTGCCACCAGCAGAGATTACGGCGGGAGGCGTGATGAGCAGTTCTTC.

The chain couples TRBV9 to TRBJ2-1; tentatively, D is TRBD2 (6 bases). V was pared by 6 bases and J by 4 bases, with 20 bases between. CDR3 length: 16 amino acids. The germline V gene encodes CDR1 SGDLS and CDR2 YYNGEE. The CDR3 is CASTWTSSGPYNEQFF. DNA of the CDR3: TGTGCCAGCACCTGGACCTCCAGCGGGCCGTACAATGAGCAGTTCTTC.

The chain has TRBV9 and TRBJ1-2, with TRBD1 as a possible D gene (6 bases). The CDR3 is made up of 12 amino acids. The ends were cut back, 0 bases at V and 8 bases at J, with 8 bases in the middle. Germline V gene lookup returns CDR1 SGDLS and CDR2 YYNGEE. CDR3 DNA sequence: TGTGCCAGCAGCGTAGCTGGGGGCGGCTACACCTTC. Translated: CASSVAGGGYTF.

The chain is built from TRBV19 and TRBJ1-5, with D tentatively TRBD1 (5 bases). Germline CDR1 LNHDA, CDR2 SQIVND (reference sequence). Trimming stripped 4 bases from V and 5 bases from J, with 18 bases between. The CDR3 is 16 amino acids. The CDR3 DNA follows: TGTGCCAGTAGTAGCGGGGCTATCAATGGAGATCAGCCCCAGCATTTT. Protein: CASSSGAINGDQPQHF.

The chain recombines TRBV7-2 with TRBJ1-2; a possible D gene is TRBD1 (5 bases). V lost 5 bases, J lost 0 bases, and 10 bases lay in between. Per the germline V gene, CDR1 is SGHTA and CDR2 is FQGNSA. The CDR3 contains 14 residues. CDR3 sequence: CASSTRQTNYGYTF. CDR3 DNA sequence: TGTGCCAGCAGCACCAGACAGACTAACTATGGCTACACCTTC.

A note on this clone: One junction end does not reproduce the germline sequence, and a read error may be involved. This chain connects TRBV19 to TRBJ1-5; D remains ambiguous. The CDR3 length is 14 residues. Germline V CDR1 and CDR2: LNHDA, SQIVND (reference sequence). As DNA, the CDR3 is TGTGCCAGTAGTATTTTATCCCGGGATCAACCCCAGCATTTT. It is translated as CASSILSRDQPQHF.

The chain carries TRBV27 and TRBJ1-1; TRBD1 agrees at 8 bases. The J segment lost 4 bases and the V segment lost 6 bases, leaving 10 bases of the junction unmatched. Germline CDR1 MNHEY, CDR2 SMNVEV (reference sequence). This CDR3 comprises 15 residues. The CDR3 coding sequence is TGTGCCAGCAGCACCGTCAGGGGGCGCATCACTGAAGCTTTCTTT. Residues: CASSTVRGRITEAFF.

The chain joins TRBV29-1 to TRBJ2-7; D is possibly TRBD2 (5 bases). The CDR3 length is 11 residues. The germline V and J ends were trimmed by 5 bases and 5 bases, with 10 bases remaining between them. Germline V gene lookup returns CDR1 SQVTM and CDR2 ANQGSEA. The CDR3 sequence is CSVRGRDEQYF. The CDR3 nucleotides are TGCAGCGTTCGGGGTAGGGACGAGCAGTACTTC.

In this sample, this clone turned up once. The chain uses TRBV7-3 and TRBJ2-3; D call uncertain. Germline V gene sequence: CDR1 SGHTA, CDR2 FQGTGA. The CDR3 sequence is 13 residues long. Trimming stripped 5 bases from V and 8 bases from J, with 14 bases between. The CDR3: CASSPRPPSTQYF. CDR3 nucleotide sequence: TGTGCCAGCAGCCCTCGACCCCCTAGTACGCAGTATTTT.

The V and J genes are TRBV29-1 and TRBJ2-5; possibly TRBD1 for D (6 bases). The end of the DNA is better explained by TRBJ2-7, so the J call may be wrong. CDR3 length: 12 residues. In germline, CDR1 is SQVTM, CDR2 ANQGSEA. This CDR3 is CSVVTGTYEQYF. The CDR3 DNA follows: TGCAGCGTTGTAACAGGGACCTACGAGCAGTACTTC.

The chain employs TRBV18 and TRBJ2-3; D is unresolved. The CDR3 sequence is 11 residues long. V dropped 4 bases and J dropped 5 bases, with 4 bases sitting between them. Germline assignment: CDR1 KGHSH and CDR2 LQKENI. This chain's CDR3 is CASSLIDTQYF. CDR3 bases: TGTGCCAGCTCACTCATAGATACGCAGTATTTT.

This clone was seen a single time. The chain has TRBV5-4 and TRBJ2-1; a possible D gene is TRBD1 (6 bases). Trimming left V 3 bases short and J 12 bases short, with 19 bases between. CDR3 size: 14 residues. Germline values: CDR1 SGHNT, CDR2 YYREEE (reference sequence). CDR3 protein: CASSSQGIRSRQFF. The CDR3 DNA reads TGTGCCAGCAGCTCACAGGGTATTCGGTCTCGGCAGTTCTTC.

The chain combines TRBV7-2 with TRBJ2-5; D is perhaps TRBD1 (6 bases). CDR3 length: 13 residues. Trimming pared 2 bases from V and 5 bases from J, leaving 9 bases between. Germline CDR1 and CDR2: SGHTA and FQGNSA. CDR3 sequence (DNA): TGTGCCAGCAGCTTAACAGGGCTGGAGACCCAGTACTTC. As protein: CASSLTGLETQYF.

The V gene is TRBV14, the J gene TRBJ2-3; tentative D call: TRBD1 (5 bases). CDR1 is SGHDN, CDR2 FVKESK, per germline. The CDR3 runs to 14 residues. The V and J ends lost 9 bases and 4 bases respectively, with 17 bases between them. The CDR3 bases are TGTGCCAGTTCGGACCTTGTGACAGCAGATACGCAGTATTTT. Translated: CASSDLVTADTQYF. Full variable domain (outside the CDR3, taken from reference TRBV14 and TRBJ2-3): EAGVTQFPSHSVIEKGQTVTLRCDPISGHDNLYWYRRVMGKEIKFLLHFVKESKQDESGMPNNRFLAERTGGTYSTLKVQPAELEDSGVYFCASSDLVTADTQYFGPGTRLTVL.